A selection of T cell receptor beta chains follows, all from one sample in a study of graft-versus-host responses after intestinal transplantation. Antigens of these TCRs are unknown. Profiling relied on immunoSEQ multiplex PCR, and the TCRdb table lists in-frame clones only, not all of them. The table shows 96,000 or so clones, with about 94% occurring only once. Sequenced material: unstimulated CD4+ T cells sorted from spleen or lymph node cells, taken before intestinal transplant. The receptors come from a human donor who received an intestinal transplant. Each CDR3 is given with its conserved first and last residue. Each record gives: clone size, J gene, D gene, V gene, CDR3 DNA, CDR3 protein. D genes are given only for firm matches. Clone size is given for some rows only: seen once, a few or many times, or a class if the clone is expanded.

clone_size: -
j_call: TRBJ1-1
d_call: -
v_call: TRBV19
cdr3_nt: TGTGCCAGCCGTTCGGGCCTCGCGGGAGACACTGAAGCTTTCTTT
cdr3_aa: CASRSGLAGDTEAFF

clone_size: -
j_call: TRBJ1-1
d_call: TRBD1
v_call: TRBV6-1
cdr3_nt: TGTGCCAGCAGTGACAGGGGGACGAACACTGAAGCTTTCTTT
cdr3_aa: CASSDRGTNTEAFF

clone_size: -
j_call: TRBJ2-3
d_call: TRBD2
v_call: TRBV30
cdr3_nt: TGTGCCTGGAGGTCTGGGGGGGGGAGTGGCACAGATACGCAGTATTTT
cdr3_aa: CAWRSGGGSGTDTQYF

clone_size: -
j_call: TRBJ1-2
d_call: TRBD1
v_call: TRBV19
cdr3_nt: TGTGCCAGTATAGCCTGGGACAGGGGGCATGGCTACACCTTC
cdr3_aa: CASIAWDRGHGYTF

clone_size: -
j_call: TRBJ2-3
d_call: TRBD2
v_call: TRBV5-3
cdr3_nt: TGTGCCAGCACCAAGCGGGGGAGAACAGATACGCAGTATTTT
cdr3_aa: CASTKRGRTDTQYF

clone_size: once
j_call: TRBJ2-2
d_call: TRBD1
v_call: TRBV10-3
cdr3_nt: TGTGCCATCAGTGCCCGACAGGGGGACACCGGGGAGCTGTTTTTT
cdr3_aa: CAISARQGDTGELFF

clone_size: -
j_call: TRBJ2-3
d_call: -
v_call: TRBV5-4
cdr3_nt: TGTGCCAGCATAGGAGCTAGCACAGATACGCAGTATTTT
cdr3_aa: CASIGASTDTQYF

clone_size: -
j_call: TRBJ2-1
d_call: TRBD2
v_call: TRBV30
cdr3_nt: TGTGCCTGGAGTTGGAGCGGGGGGCCCAATGAGCAGTTCTTC
cdr3_aa: CAWSWSGGPNEQFF

clone_size: -
j_call: TRBJ1-1
d_call: -
v_call: TRBV15
cdr3_nt: TGTGCCACCAGCAGATCCACAGGTGGGAACACTGAAGCTTTCTTT
cdr3_aa: CATSRSTGGNTEAFF

clone_size: -
j_call: TRBJ2-7
d_call: -
v_call: TRBV29-1
cdr3_nt: TGCAGCGTCAGCTTTGGGGGCGCGAACGAGCAGTACTTC
cdr3_aa: CSVSFGGANEQYF

clone_size: -
j_call: TRBJ2-7
d_call: -
v_call: TRBV10-3
cdr3_nt: TGTGCCATCAGATCGGCGGCCCTAAGCTACGAGCAGTACTTC
cdr3_aa: CAIRSAALSYEQYF

clone_size: -
j_call: TRBJ1-4
d_call: -
v_call: TRBV28
cdr3_nt: TGTGCCAGCAGTTTATCCAAGGGACACCCCAATGGGGAAAAACTGTTTTTT
cdr3_aa: CASSLSKGHPNGEKLFF

clone_size: -
j_call: TRBJ1-2
d_call: -
v_call: TRBV19
cdr3_nt: TGTGCCAGTAGGAATTTGGAGACGGCTGTACGTGGCTACACCTTC
cdr3_aa: CASRNLETAVRGYTF

clone_size: -
j_call: TRBJ2-5
d_call: TRBD2
v_call: TRBV18
cdr3_nt: TGTGCCAGCTCACCACTGGCTAGCGGGAGTGGGCTAGAAGAGACCCAGTACTTC
cdr3_aa: CASSPLASGSGLEETQYF

clone_size: -
j_call: TRBJ1-2
d_call: -
v_call: TRBV30
cdr3_nt: TGTGCCTGGAATGAGTTCAACTATGGCTACACCTTC
cdr3_aa: CAWNEFNYGYTF

clone_size: once
j_call: TRBJ2-1
d_call: TRBD2
v_call: TRBV9
cdr3_nt: TGTGCCAGCAGCGTAGAGCGGGGGCCGAACAATGAGCAGTTCTTC
cdr3_aa: CASSVERGPNNEQFF

clone_size: -
j_call: TRBJ2-3
d_call: TRBD2
v_call: TRBV4-1
cdr3_nt: TGCGCCAGCAGCACTAGCGGGAGGACCACAACCGGCACAGATACGCAGTATTTT
cdr3_aa: CASSTSGRTTTGTDTQYF

clone_size: -
j_call: TRBJ2-3
d_call: -
v_call: TRBV5-6
cdr3_nt: TGTGCCAGCAGCATAGCAGATACGCAGTATTTT
cdr3_aa: CASSIADTQYF

clone_size: few
j_call: TRBJ1-1
d_call: -
v_call: TRBV6-5
cdr3_nt: TGTGCCAGCAGTTACTCGACCCGGGGATATACTGAAGCTTTCTTT
cdr3_aa: CASSYSTRGYTEAFF

clone_size: -
j_call: TRBJ2-7
d_call: -
v_call: TRBV15
cdr3_nt: TGTGCCACCAGCAGAGATCACAACTCCTACGAGCAGTACTTC
cdr3_aa: CATSRDHNSYEQYF

clone_size: -
j_call: TRBJ1-6
d_call: TRBD1
v_call: TRBV2
cdr3_nt: TGTGCCAGCAGTGAAAGAAGACAGGGAAGTAATTCACCCCTCCACTTT
cdr3_aa: CASSERRQGSNSPLHF

clone_size: -
j_call: TRBJ1-4
d_call: TRBD1
v_call: TRBV4-1
cdr3_nt: TGCGCCAGCAGCCAAGCCGGGACAGGGCGAGAAAAACTGTTTTTT
cdr3_aa: CASSQAGTGREKLFF

clone_size: -
j_call: TRBJ2-7
d_call: -
v_call: TRBV6-5
cdr3_nt: TGTGCCAGCAGTTTATTCATGGGGAGCTCCTACGAGCAGTACTTC
cdr3_aa: CASSLFMGSSYEQYF

clone_size: -
j_call: TRBJ1-2
d_call: TRBD1
v_call: TRBV5-8
cdr3_nt: TGTGCCAGCAGCCCGACCCGACAGGGATTGGGGGGCTACACCTTC
cdr3_aa: CASSPTRQGLGGYTF

clone_size: -
j_call: TRBJ2-5
d_call: -
v_call: TRBV5-1
cdr3_nt: TGCGCCAGCGGTGGTACGGGAGCTGAGGAGACCCAGTACTTC
cdr3_aa: CASGGTGAEETQYF

clone_size: -
j_call: TRBJ2-5
d_call: -
v_call: TRBV6-1
cdr3_nt: TGTGCCAGCAGTGAAGCTTGGGGACTCGGTGAGACCCAGTACTTC
cdr3_aa: CASSEAWGLGETQYF

clone_size: -
j_call: TRBJ2-1
d_call: TRBD2
v_call: TRBV5-4
cdr3_nt: TGTGCCAGCAGCTTGGGTAGCGCTAGCGGGAGAGTCTCCTACAATGAGCAGTTCTTC
cdr3_aa: CASSLGSASGRVSYNEQFF

clone_size: -
j_call: TRBJ2-1
d_call: TRBD1
v_call: TRBV7-9
cdr3_nt: TGTGCCAGCAGCCGTGGCGGGACAGGGGGCTACAATGAGCAGTTCTTC
cdr3_aa: CASSRGGTGGYNEQFF

clone_size: -
j_call: TRBJ2-7
d_call: TRBD1
v_call: TRBV4-3
cdr3_nt: TGCGCCAGCAGCCAAGATTACACCTGGGACAGGTTTCGCGAGCAGTACTTC
cdr3_aa: CASSQDYTWDRFREQYF

clone_size: -
j_call: TRBJ2-2
d_call: -
v_call: TRBV5-6
cdr3_nt: TGTGCCAGCAGCGACCCAGGGGAGGGCGGGGAGCTGTTTTTT
cdr3_aa: CASSDPGEGGELFF

clone_size: -
j_call: TRBJ2-5
d_call: -
v_call: TRBV11-1
cdr3_nt: TGTGCCAGCAGCTCCTCGAGGGTCCAAGAGACCCAGTACTTC
cdr3_aa: CASSSSRVQETQYF

clone_size: -
j_call: TRBJ1-4
d_call: TRBD1
v_call: TRBV10-2
cdr3_nt: TGCGCCAGCAGGCTACAGGGGTTGAGTGAAAAACTGTTTTTT
cdr3_aa: CASRLQGLSEKLFF

clone_size: -
j_call: TRBJ2-5
d_call: TRBD2
v_call: TRBV9
cdr3_nt: TGTGCCAGCAGCGTTGCACTAGCGGGGGGCGAAGAGACCCAGTACTTC
cdr3_aa: CASSVALAGGEETQYF

clone_size: -
j_call: TRBJ2-5
d_call: -
v_call: TRBV5-5
cdr3_nt: TGTGCCAGCAGCTTGGGGATCTCTCGGGGGGAGACCCAGTACTTC
cdr3_aa: CASSLGISRGETQYF

clone_size: -
j_call: TRBJ1-6
d_call: -
v_call: TRBV6-1
cdr3_nt: TGTGCCAGCAGTGAAGCGAACCAGGTCTATAATTCACCCCTCCACTTT
cdr3_aa: CASSEANQVYNSPLHF

clone_size: once
j_call: TRBJ2-2
d_call: -
v_call: TRBV19
cdr3_nt: TGTGCCAGTAGTATATTCGGGAGTATTGGCGGGGAGCTGTTTTTT
cdr3_aa: CASSIFGSIGGELFF

clone_size: -
j_call: TRBJ1-3
d_call: TRBD1
v_call: TRBV29-1
cdr3_nt: TGCAGCGTGCGAGGGACAGGGGCTGGAAACACCATATATTTT
cdr3_aa: CSVRGTGAGNTIYF

clone_size: -
j_call: TRBJ1-2
d_call: TRBD1
v_call: TRBV29-1
cdr3_nt: TGCAGCGGTTACAGGGGGCCTCTGGGGGGCTACACCTTC
cdr3_aa: CSGYRGPLGGYTF

clone_size: -
j_call: TRBJ2-7
d_call: -
v_call: TRBV4-2
cdr3_nt: TGTGCCAGCAGCCAAGATGCAGGGTTTAGCGGCGAGCAGTACTTC
cdr3_aa: CASSQDAGFSGEQYF

clone_size: -
j_call: TRBJ1-1
d_call: -
v_call: TRBV18
cdr3_nt: TGTGCCAGCTCACCAGGACAGAATAAGATGAACACTGAAGCTTTCTTT
cdr3_aa: CASSPGQNKMNTEAFF

clone_size: -
j_call: TRBJ2-5
d_call: TRBD2
v_call: TRBV6-5
cdr3_nt: TGTGCCAGCAGGGTAGCGGGAGTAGAGACCCAGTACTTC
cdr3_aa: CASRVAGVETQYF